The clone carrying this T cell receptor beta chain was seen more than once but under ten times. CDR3 size: 15 residues. The germline V gene encodes CDR1 SEHNR and CDR2 FQNEAQ (reference sequence). Trimming cost V 2 bases and J 13 bases, with 21 bases left between them. The data were obtained in a study of patients and donors after allogeneic stem cell transplantation. In TCRdb, the RT-PCR reads were re-called with MiXCR into one record per CDR3 protein. The top ten clones hold approximately 42% of a sample with just under 20,000 distinct CDR3 sequences, 4.5% to 6% of them seen once. V is TRBV7-9 and J is TRBJ2-1; D may correspond to TRBD1 or TRBD2 (6 bases each). The material sequenced was blood, either unsorted or a sorted T cell fraction (not recorded which). The receptor's source is a human donor who was either an allogeneic HSCT recipient or a stem cell or donor lymphocyte infusion donor (not recorded which). It is not recorded whose cells these are; they may come from a transplant donor. The CDR3 protein is CASSLLGRDISYQFF. CDR3 sequence (DNA): TGTGCCAGCAGCTTATTGGGGCGGGACATTAGTTACCAGTTCTTC.